This T cell receptor (beta chain) was retrieved from a study of blood T cells in healthy people across ages. To note about this clonotype: Its antigen is undetermined.

The study, taken as a whole, reports: Changes seen in expanded clonotypes were possibly confounded by donor CMV status left unknown. Higher diversity, along with more naive CD4+ cells, distinguished long-lived donors from aged donors.

Germline V lookup: CDR1 DFQATT, CDR2 SNEGSKA (reference sequence). CDR3 length: 13 amino acids. V was shortened by 0 bases and J by 8 bases, with 10 bases between the two germline ends. A J-beta primer mix and a sample-barcoded 5' primer were used in a second PCR of roughly 7 to 12 cycles. Unique molecular identifiers of 12 random nucleotides labeled each cDNA. TCRdb re-called the 5' RACE reads through MiXCR, storing one row per CDR3 protein. This sample has about 1.7 million distinct CDR3 sequences, with 28% found just once. Total RNA was isolated from each sample in quantities of at least 6 micrograms.

The sequence derives from a woman in her thirties in good health. The gene calls are TRBV20-1 and TRBJ1-4; possible D gene TRBD1, 5 bases. Sequences were obtained from blood. CDR3 sequence reads: CSARDSRGEKLFF. In nucleotides, the CDR3 is TGCAGTGCTAGAGATTCAAGGGGAGAAAAACTGTTTTTT.